What follows describes a single TCR beta chain. This specimen belongs to a study of CD8 T cells in ankylosing spondylitis. MiXCR, run by TCRdb on the 5' RACE reads, gives a single entry per CDR3 protein. The table has about 250,000 distinct CDR3 sequences, about 24% seen once. The ends were cut back, 0 bases at V and 10 bases at J, with 16 bases in the middle. The length of the CDR3 is 14 residues. CDR1 is SGDLS and CDR2 is YYNGEE in the germline V gene. The specimen was blood, either unsorted or a sorted T cell fraction (not recorded which). The chain has TRBV9 and TRBJ1-2; D might be TRBD1 (6 bases). The source is a male donor with ankylosing spondylitis or in good health (not recorded which). The CDR3 sequence is CASSVAVQGRDYTF. The CDR3, as DNA: TGTGCCAGCAGCGTAGCAGTACAGGGTAGGGACTACACCTTC.